This T cell receptor beta chain was documented in a study of blood T cell repertoires in COVID-19. Across the study: Material from acute and convalescent COVID-19 was sourced from the United States, Italy and Spain. T cells, B-cell-depleted T cells, or PBMCs supplied cDNA or gDNA.

Deletions cut 2 bases from V and 8 bases from J, with 13 bases between. There are 15 residues in the CDR3. The germline gives CDR1 SGHTA, CDR2 FQGNSA. TCRdb's copy holds only in-frame clones and misses some; the assay was immunoSEQ multiplex PCR. The table shows more than 200,000 clones, with more than 75% occurring only once. The sequencing sample was made of peripheral blood. The chain is built from TRBV7-2 and TRBJ1-6; no definite D call. The sequence was collected from a woman aged 55 to 70 with COVID-19, enrolled during active disease. CDR3 nucleotides: TGTGCCAGCAGCTTACCCCTGGGGAGTCATTCACCCCTCCACTTT. Its protein product is CASSLPLGSHSPLHF.